The clone carrying this TCR beta chain has at least ten counts. Its cognate antigen is unknown. In the sort, naive CD8 T cells were defined as CD8+CD4-CCR7+CD45RA+. This CDR3 has 14 amino acids. Germline-derived CDR1 and CDR2 are LNHDA and SQIVND (reference sequence). Trimming stripped 5 bases from V and 6 bases from J, with 16 bases between. The source of the sample is a study of molecular identifiers for immune sequencing clone quantification. Study as a whole: Replicate RNA came from about 20,000 or 100,000 naive CD8 cells and was split five ways, and four parts were sequenced. Study-level points and caveats: For highly expanded clones, sizes could be underestimated when identical TCR molecules share a barcode. Clones above 20 RNA copies contained over 97% of effector molecules but under 1% of naive ones.

TCRdb re-analysed the PCR reads in MiXCR, keeping a single row per CDR3 protein. The data hold nearly 55,000 distinct CDR3 sequences, with around 33% observed a single time. J is TRBJ1-1 and V is TRBV19; no definite D call. This TCR came from a human donor in good health. Some libraries in this study had Jurkat cell RNA spiked in. Source material: naive CD8+ T cells from blood, with Jurkat cell RNA spiked in. Subset: FACS-sorted CD8+CD4-CCR7+CD45RA+ naive T cells. CDR3 sequence reads: CASSEILKVAEAFF. The CDR3 region has the DNA TGTGCCAGTAGTGAGATTTTGAAAGTCGCTGAAGCTTTCTTT.